These T cell receptor beta chains were read from a single sample in a study of blood T cell repertoires in COVID-19. The repertoire was sequenced with immunoSEQ multiplex PCR; TCRdb's copy has only in-frame clones and lacks some. The top ten clones hold about 26% of a sample with approximately 71,000 clones, 65% to 80% of them seen once. Material for sequencing was peripheral blood. The receptor set was obtained from a man aged 55 to 69 with active or convalescent COVID-19. Each CDR3 is given without its conserved first and last residue. A D gene is named only where the DNA matches it firmly. A row's size may be missing; if present it is once, few, many or a size class.

d_call v_call clone_size cdr3_aa
TRBD1 TRBV6-5 few ASSYSTGGRSEAF
TRBD1 TRBV4-3 few ASSPGDGGQGNQPQH
TRBD2 TRBV11-1 many ASSSGLAESETQY
- TRBV5-4 - ASAIRTENYSGYT
TRBD1 TRBV29-1 - SVLSSGTGNEEQY
TRBD2 TRBV5-5 - ASSGLAATLWSYNEQF
- TRBV19 - ASSIDGREDTQY
TRBD1 TRBV7-9 once ASSPVIDTTGGIYEQY
- TRBV27 - ASSFSDSYEQY
- TRBV3-1/TRBV3-2 - ASSQSRRGTQY
TRBD1 TRBV28 - ASSSNRGVIEKLF
- TRBV7-6 - ASSSYPRQPRNEQY
- TRBV10-1 - ASRGSFNSPLH
- TRBV7-9 - ASSLAAPFDTQY
- TRBV5-1 - ASSFPRNEQF